This T cell receptor beta chain was found in a study of blood T cell repertoires in COVID-19. As for the study in general: Acute and convalescent COVID-19 samples came from the United States, Italy and Spain.

This clone occurred a few times. The assay was immunoSEQ multiplex PCR, and TCRdb's table has in-frame clones only and misses some. Among hundreds of thousands of clones listed, about nine tenths were seen once. V shed 0 bases and J shed 12 bases, with 17 bases lying between them. The CDR3 has 14 amino acids. In germline, CDR1 is SGHNT, CDR2 YENEEA. Participant age was roughly 18 to 100 years, and participants resided in roughly 25 US areas. This rearrangement joins TRBV11-3 to TRBJ1-1; weak D call: TRBD1 (6 bases). The receptor was isolated from a middle-aged woman who had recovered from COVID-19. The sequenced sample consisted of PBMCs or T cells enriched from blood (not recorded which). CDR3 residues: CASSLDPGRGLPFF. The DNA for the CDR3 is TGTGCCAGCAGCTTAGATCCCGGCAGGGGCTTACCTTTCTTT.